One sample yielded the 10 T cell receptor beta chains listed below, sequenced in a study of blood T cell repertoires in COVID-19. Using immunoSEQ multiplex PCR, the repertoire was profiled, and TCRdb retains in-frame clones only, with some absent. Among about 76,000 clones listed, about 83% were seen once. Sequenced: peripheral blood. These receptors were obtained from a man older than 75 with acute or convalescent COVID-19.

The chain uses TRBV29-1 and TRBJ1-4; D is perhaps TRBD1 (5 bases). Germline-derived CDR1 and CDR2 are SQVTM and ANQGSEA. This CDR3 comprises 13 residues. Trimming took 4 bases from V and 4 from J, leaving 10 bases between them. CDR3 bases: TGCAGCGTTGTTGGGGCGAGTAATGAAAAACTGTTTTTT. This translates into CSVVGASNEKLFF.

The chain carries TRBV28 and TRBJ2-7; TRBD1 might be the D (6 bases). The CDR3 runs 15 residues. Germline V gives CDR1 MDHEN, CDR2 SYDVKM. The germline V and J ends were trimmed by 6 bases and 2 bases, with 17 bases remaining between them. CDR3 protein: CASRTTGHLPYEQYF. The CDR3 nucleotides read TGTGCCAGCAGAACTACGGGACACCTACCCTACGAGCAGTACTTC.

Only one count was recorded for this clone. This chain connects TRBV7-2 to TRBJ1-2; D gene ambiguous. V was pared by 1 base and J by 6 bases, with 15 bases between. The length of the CDR3 is 15 residues. Germline V gene data show CDR1 as SGHTA and CDR2 as FQGNSA. The CDR3 nucleotides read TGTGCCAGCAGCTTAGTAATGGTTTACGGGGATGGCTACACCTTC. Protein sequence: CASSLVMVYGDGYTF.

V gene TRBV5-6 combines with J gene TRBJ2-7, with D possibly being TRBD1 (6 bases). Germline CDR1 and CDR2: SGHDT and YYEEEE. Between the trimmed V and J ends, which lost 4 bases and 0 bases, there was a span of 14 bases. This CDR3 region has 15 residues. CDR3 bases: TGTGCCAGCAGCCAGACAGGCGCCCTCTCCTACGAGCAGTACTTC. Translated, it gives CASSQTGALSYEQYF. The full variable domain, rest sourced from reference TRBV5-6 and TRBJ2-7, is DAGVTQSPTHLIKTRGQQVTLRCSPKSGHDTVSWYQQALGQGPQFIFQYYEEEERQRGNFPDRFSGHQFPNYSSELNVNALLLGDSALYLCASSQTGALSYEQYFGPGTRLTVT.

The CDR3 loop reads CASSLDRQGAYEQYF. In DNA form, the CDR3 reads TGTGCCAGCAGCTTAGACCGGCAGGGCGCCTACGAGCAGTACTTC. The J gene is TRBJ2-7, the V gene TRBV7-2, with D possibly matching TRBD1 (5 bases). The CDR3 runs to 15 residues. Between the trimmed V and J ends, which lost 1 base and 2 bases, there was a span of 12 bases. Germline V gene data show CDR1 as SGHTA and CDR2 as FQGNSA.

V and J are TRBV9 and TRBJ2-1; possibly TRBD2 for D (6 bases). V gave up 2 bases and J gave up 3 bases, with 9 bases separating them. The CDR3 length is 14 residues. In germline, CDR1 is SGDLS, CDR2 YYNGEE. In nucleotides, the CDR3 is TGTGCCAGCAGCGTGGGGGGTAACTACAATGAGCAGTTCTTC. Encoded protein: CASSVGGNYNEQFF.

The chain recombines TRBV5-6 with TRBJ1-2, with D possibly being TRBD1 (5 bases). The CDR3 consists of 14 residues. The V and J ends lost 0 bases and 6 bases respectively, with 12 bases between them. The V gene's germline CDR1 is SGHDT and CDR2 YYEEEE. The CDR3 DNA reads TGTGCCAGCAGCTTGGTTGGAGGGGTCGATGGCTACACCTTC. Its protein product is CASSLVGGVDGYTF.

The chain carries TRBV21-1 and TRBJ2-3; the DNA was not used to check the table's D call, TRBD1. TRBV21-1 is an annotated pseudogene. The CDR3 sequence is 18 residues long. CDR3 sequence reads: CASSKVRGKTGIHDTQYF. The DNA for the CDR3 is TGTGCCAGCAGCAAAGTTCGGGGGAAGACAGGGATCCATGATACGCAGTATTTT.

V usage is TRBV27 and J usage is TRBJ2-6; 7 bases fit TRBD1. The CDR3 length is 21 residues. Germline lookup yields CDR1 MNHEY and CDR2 SMNVEV (reference sequence). The V and J ends lost 3 bases and 0 bases, in that order; junction bases with no gene match: 17. The CDR3 nucleotides are TGTGCCAGCAGTTTCTACAGGGGCTATAGGGGAAAGAGCTCTGGGGCCAACGTCCTGACTTTC. It codes for CASSFYRGYRGKSSGANVLTF.

Here the CDR3 DNA reads TGTGCCAGCAGTTTACGGGGTATCGACACCGGGGAGCTGTTTTTT. Translated, it gives CASSLRGIDTGELFF. This sequence joins TRBV28 and TRBJ2-2; D might be TRBD2 (5 bases). With 2 bases removed from V and 3 bases from J, the gap between germline ends came to 10 bases. CDR3 size: 15 residues. Germline CDR1 MDHEN, CDR2 SYDVKM.